This T cell receptor (beta chain) was recovered during a study of blood T cell repertoires in COVID-19. Study background: Acute-phase and convalescent COVID-19 samples originated in the United States, Italy and Spain. In each case, the material was cDNA or gDNA derived from T cells, B-cell-depleted T cells, or PBMCs.

How the authors handled the data: Amplification from reference gene primers served as the basis for estimated nucleated cell counts. Libraries were prepared by immunoSEQ multiplex PCR; TCRdb keeps only in-frame clonotypes and omits some of them. The DNA gave D and trimming, while V, J and clone size come from that table. Here the sample spans tens of thousands of clones, approximately 86% being singletons. Per the germline V gene, CDR1 is LGHDT and CDR2 is YNNKEL (reference sequence). This CDR3 comprises 15 residues. J was trimmed by 5 bases and V by 5 bases; bases with no gene match: 8. The sequence derives from a human donor in a cohort sampled during active COVID-19. V is TRBV3-1 (or the pseudogene TRBV3-2) and J is TRBJ2-1; 8 bases match TRBD2. Sequenced: peripheral blood. Written as DNA, the CDR3 is TGTGCCAGCAGCTCGCCGGGGGGGGCTAACAATGAGCAGTTCTTC. Translating it yields CASSSPGGANNEQFF.